Shown below are 5 T cell receptor beta chains from a single sample sequenced in a study of somatic mutations in cytotoxic T cells in rheumatoid arthritis (dated by TCRdb to the late 2010s). The library was produced with the immunoSEQ multiplex PCR assay. The immuneACCESS repertoire file appears here via TCRdb, limited to in-frame rearrangements. These files lack a portion of the clones; in checked studies, under half of the deficit traces to unresolved V genes, and the cause of the others is not known. Present in this sample are some 14,000 clones, 82% of which were seen just once. The biggest ten clones account for just under 30% of the sample. Sequences were obtained from CD8+ T cells sorted from blood. Receptors originate from an adult with rheumatoid arthritis.

The chain joins TRBV29-1 to TRBJ2-1, with D possibly matching TRBD2 (5 bases). Between the trimmed V and J ends, which lost 2 bases and 10 bases, there was a span of 12 bases. This CDR3 region has 12 residues. Germline lookup yields CDR1 SQVTM and CDR2 ANQGSEA. This CDR3 is CSVETSSPEQFF. Written as DNA, the CDR3 is TGCAGCGTTGAAACTAGTTCTCCCGAGCAGTTCTTC.

V and J are TRBV7-6 and TRBJ1-1; D unresolved. Trimming stripped 1 base from V and 4 bases from J, with 13 bases between. In germline, CDR1 is SGHVS, CDR2 FNYEAQ. The CDR3 runs 15 residues. This CDR3 is CASSLGSGEGTEAFF. CDR3 in DNA: TGTGCCAGCAGCTTAGGCAGCGGCGAGGGCACTGAAGCTTTCTTT.

This clone is a singleton in its sample. The chain couples TRBV6-4 to TRBJ2-1; the D gene is possibly TRBD2 (7 bases). Germline V gene data show CDR1 as MRHNA and CDR2 as SNTAGT. V was pared by 9 bases and J by 0 bases, with 18 bases between. This CDR3 spans 16 amino acids. CDR3 sequence (DNA): TGTGCCAGTCCCAAGGGGGGGGCCCCCTCCTACAATGAGCAGTTCTTC. The encoded protein is CASPKGGAPSYNEQFF.

The rearrangement links TRBV7-9 to TRBJ2-2; no clear D. The CDR3 runs to 11 residues. V was cut by 5 bases and J by 6 bases, with 4 bases left in between. Per germline, CDR1 SEHNR and CDR2 FQNEAQ (reference sequence). The CDR3 DNA follows: TGTGCCAGCAGCAAGGCCGGGGAGCTGTTTTTT. It translates to CASSKAGELFF.

The CDR3 region has the DNA TGTGCCGTAGAGACCCAGTACTTC. This translates into CAVETQYF. The rearrangement uses TRBV30 and TRBJ2-5; D remains unclear. CDR3 size: 8 residues. The V end lost 8 bases, the J end lost 4 bases, and 2 bases lay between the germline ends. Germline lookup yields CDR1 GTSNPN and CDR2 SVGIG (reference sequence).